This T cell receptor (beta chain) was found in a study of blood T cell repertoires in COVID-19. Across the study: Acute and convalescent COVID-19 samples came from the United States, Italy and Spain. T cells, B-cell-depleted T cells, or PBMCs provided the cDNA or gDNA that served as material.

Measured with immunoSEQ multiplex PCR; TCRdb has only the in-frame clones, and not every one. The sample has 250,000 to 300,000 clones; roughly 87% are singletons. This clone was picked up a small number of times. CDR1 LNHNV and CDR2 YYDKDF come from the germline V gene (reference sequence). Trimming removed 5 bases from V and 0 bases from J, with 11 bases in between. CDR3 size: 15 residues. Specimen: peripheral blood. The rearrangement joins TRBV15 to TRBJ1-3, with unresolved D. This receptor was taken from a woman aged 25 to 39 with acute or convalescent COVID-19. CDR3 nucleotide sequence: TGTGCCACCAGCGTAGAAATCTACTCTGGAAACACCATATATTTT. It codes for CATSVEIYSGNTIYF.